Listed below are T cell receptor beta chains from one sample, sequenced in a study of blood T cell repertoires in COVID-19. Repertoires were generated with immunoSEQ multiplex PCR, while TCRdb's copy carries only in-frame clones and drops some. The table includes roughly 150,000 clones, 75% to 90% detected once. Sequencing was performed on PBMCs or T cells enriched from blood (not recorded which). The source is a man over 45 who had recovered from COVID-19. The CDR3 runs from the conserved cysteine through the conserved F or W. Each record gives: V gene, J gene, D gene, clone size, CDR3 protein, CDR3 DNA. D genes are given only for firm matches. Only part of the rows carry a size: once, few, many, or a class if the clone is expanded.

TRBV20-1	TRBJ1-2	NA	NA	CSASPSGGYTF	TGCAGTGCTAGTCCCTCAGGTGGCTACACCTTC
TRBV20-1	TRBJ2-1	NA	NA	CSASGSGPLYNEQFF	TGCAGTGCTAGTGGCAGCGGCCCTCTCTACAATGAGCAGTTCTTC
TRBV28	TRBJ1-5	NA	NA	CASRPQGQPQHF	TGTGCCAGCAGACCACAGGGTCAGCCCCAGCATTTT
TRBV3-1/TRBV3-2	TRBJ1-1	NA	NA	CASSQDVREAFF	TGTGCCAGCAGCCAAGACGTCCGTGAAGCTTTCTTT
TRBV11-2	TRBJ1-2	NA	NA	CASSPRVRDGYTF	TGTGCCAGCAGTCCGAGGGTTCGGGATGGCTACACCTTC
TRBV7-2	TRBJ1-4	TRBD1	NA	CASSFRSGQGDEKLFF	TGTGCCAGCAGCTTTAGGTCGGGACAGGGCGATGAAAAACTGTTTTTT
TRBV6-5	TRBJ1-2	NA	once	CAGKENIKNGYTF	TGTGCCGGCAAAGAGAATATAAAAAATGGCTACACCTTC
TRBV20-1	TRBJ2-1	NA	NA	CSARGGYEQFF	TGCAGTGCGAGGGGAGGTTATGAGCAGTTCTTC
TRBV7-6	TRBJ2-7	TRBD1	few	CASSPRGGQGSYEQYF	TGTGCCAGCAGCCCGAGAGGGGGACAGGGGTCCTACGAGCAGTACTTC
TRBV14	TRBJ2-6	TRBD1	NA	CASSHYIGTGSSGANVLTF	TGTGCCAGCAGCCATTATATCGGGACAGGGAGCTCTGGGGCCAACGTCCTGACTTTC
TRBV28	TRBJ1-6	NA	NA	CASHRDLNSPLHF	TGTGCCAGCCACCGGGATCTTAATTCACCCCTCCACTTT
TRBV28	TRBJ2-7	TRBD1	NA	CASSSPGTGVYEQYF	TGTGCCAGCAGTTCCCCCGGGACAGGGGTCTACGAGCAGTACTTC
TRBV7-9	TRBJ2-3	TRBD1	NA	CASSLGDSYTSTDTQYF	TGTGCCAGCAGCTTGGGGGACAGCTATACTAGCACAGATACGCAGTATTTT
TRBV30	TRBJ2-6	NA	once	CARGGPYSGANVLTF	TGTGCCCGAGGGGGTCCCTACTCTGGGGCCAACGTCCTGACTTTC
TRBV5-1	TRBJ1-3	TRBD1	NA	CASSPGLGQGRNTIYF	TGCGCCAGCAGCCCTGGCCTCGGACAGGGGCGAAACACCATATATTTT
TRBV7-9	TRBJ2-5	NA	few	CASGGEETQYF	TGTGCCTCCGGTGGGGAGGAGACCCAGTACTTC
TRBV29-1	TRBJ2-1	TRBD1	NA	CSAVTRSGQVAYNEQFF	TGCAGCGCTGTGACCCGTTCGGGACAGGTAGCCTACAATGAGCAGTTCTTC
TRBV6-5	TRBJ2-5	NA	once	CASTQRAGAQETQYF	TGTGCCAGCACCCAGAGGGCGGGGGCACAAGAGACCCAGTACTTC
TRBV19	TRBJ1-6	TRBD1	NA	CASSTRQGNNSPLHF	TGTGCCAGTAGTACACGACAGGGAAATAATTCACCCCTCCACTTT
TRBV30	TRBJ2-3	TRBD2	NA	CAWSVLRTSGGGDTQYF	TGTGCCTGGAGTGTACTTCGGACTAGCGGGGGGGGAGATACGCAGTATTTT
TRBV4-3	TRBJ2-6	NA	few	CASSQEGATGANVLTF	TGCGCCAGCAGCCAAGAGGGGGCAACCGGGGCCAACGTCCTGACTTTC
TRBV18	TRBJ2-2	TRBD1	NA	CASKTGVDTGELFF	TGTGCCAGCAAGACAGGGGTGGACACCGGGGAGCTGTTTTTT
TRBV4-1	TRBJ1-4	NA	NA	CASSQVGRVGREKEKLFF	TGCGCCAGCAGCCAAGTAGGCAGGGTAGGTCGAGAAAAAGAAAAACTGTTTTTT
TRBV5-1	TRBJ2-7	TRBD2	NA	CASSQAGLAGTYEQYF	TGCGCCAGCAGCCAAGCCGGACTAGCGGGGACCTACGAGCAGTACTTC
TRBV7-3	TRBJ2-5	TRBD2	NA	CASSLGTSVGGETQYF	TGTGCCAGCAGCTTAGGGACTAGCGTCGGCGGGGAGACCCAGTACTTC
TRBV4-2	TRBJ1-3	TRBD1	NA	CASSHLQGGLRSGNTIYF	TGTGCCAGCAGCCACCTGCAGGGGGGCCTCCGCTCTGGAAACACCATATATTTT
TRBV2	TRBJ1-2	NA	NA	CASSDLKTPSGYTF	TGTGCCAGCAGTGACCTCAAAACTCCCTCTGGCTACACCTTC
TRBV28	TRBJ1-3	NA	NA	CASSRDSSGNTIYF	TGTGCCAGCAGCCGCGACAGCTCTGGAAACACCATATATTTT
TRBV30	TRBJ1-6	NA	NA	CAWSVGHPNSPLHF	TGTGCCTGGAGTGTCGGACACCCTAATTCACCCCTCCACTTT
TRBV29-1	TRBJ2-1	NA	few	CSAATPSDTNEQFF	TGCAGCGCCGCCACCCCTTCGGACACCAATGAGCAGTTCTTC
TRBV4-3	TRBJ2-3	NA	NA	CASSQETGDTQYF	TGCGCCAGCAGCCAAGAGACCGGGGATACGCAGTATTTT
TRBV20-1	TRBJ1-2	NA	NA	CSASPFPETGLSGYTF	TGCAGTGCGAGTCCTTTCCCCGAAACAGGGTTATCTGGCTACACCTTC
TRBV20-1	TRBJ1-5	NA	few	CSASSGVPSNQPQHF	TGCAGTGCTAGTTCAGGGGTTCCCAGCAATCAGCCCCAGCATTTT
TRBV7-9	TRBJ1-6	NA	NA	CASSLGLSVNSPLHF	TGTGCCAGCAGCTTAGGTTTGAGTGTTAATTCACCCCTCCACTTT
TRBV18	TRBJ1-2	TRBD1	NA	CASSRSGTGTGYTF	TGTGCCAGCTCACGATCCGGGACAGGGACTGGCTACACCTTC
TRBV30	TRBJ1-3	NA	NA	CAWPHYSGNTIYF	TGTGCCTGGCCCCACTACTCTGGAAACACCATATATTTT
TRBV5-5	TRBJ1-4	NA	NA	CASSLAMVGSFEKLFF	TGTGCCAGCAGCTTGGCGATGGTAGGGAGTTTTGAAAAACTGTTTTTT
TRBV2	TRBJ1-1	TRBD1	NA	CASSDRGRAEAFF	TGTGCCAGCAGTGACAGGGGGCGCGCTGAAGCTTTCTTT
TRBV28	TRBJ1-1	TRBD1	NA	CASSLWQGVDTEAFF	TGTGCCAGCAGTTTATGGCAGGGGGTGGACACTGAAGCTTTCTTT
TRBV28	TRBJ1-2	NA	NA	CASRSPQGNYGYTF	TGTGCCAGCAGGAGCCCCCAGGGTAACTATGGCTACACCTTC
TRBV27	TRBJ1-6	NA	NA	CASSLSTHSYNSPLHF	TGTGCCAGCAGTTTATCTACGCACAGCTATAATTCACCCCTCCACTTT
TRBV7-3	TRBJ2-3	TRBD2	NA	CASSGNTKLAGGRDTQYF	TGTGCCAGCAGCGGAAATACAAAACTAGCGGGAGGCAGAGATACGCAGTATTTT
TRBV7-2	TRBJ1-5	TRBD1	NA	CASSRTGHSNQPQHF	TGTGCCAGCAGCAGGACAGGACATAGCAATCAGCCCCAGCATTTT
TRBV27	TRBJ1-2	NA	NA	CASSLKLGYTF	TGTGCCAGCAGTCTTAAACTTGGCTACACCTTC
TRBV7-8	TRBJ2-1	NA	NA	CASSSTANLVYNEQFF	TGTGCCAGCAGCTCGACAGCCAACCTGGTCTACAATGAGCAGTTCTTC
TRBV6-2/TRBV6-3	TRBJ2-7	NA	NA	CASSQTPSYEQYF	TGTGCCAGCAGCCAGACACCCTCCTACGAGCAGTACTTC
TRBV21-1	TRBJ1-1	NA	NA	CASSLRGQGAPSEAFF	TGTGCCAGCAGCCTTAGGGGACAGGGGGCGCCGTCTGAAGCTTTCTTT
TRBV20-1	TRBJ2-7	NA	NA	CSAHNYEQYF	TGCAGTGCCCACAATTACGAGCAGTACTTC
TRBV27	TRBJ2-3	TRBD1	NA	CASSQRGQLVTDTQYF	TGTGCCAGCAGTCAAAGGGGGCAGTTGGTGACAGATACGCAGTATTTT
TRBV19	TRBJ2-1	NA	NA	CASSMGGGGLSYNEQFF	TGTGCCAGTTCCATGGGAGGGGGGGGACTCTCCTACAATGAGCAGTTCTTC
TRBV10-3	TRBJ2-1	TRBD1	NA	CAISERDRGRNEQFF	TGTGCCATCAGTGAACGGGACAGGGGGCGCAATGAGCAGTTCTTC
TRBV30	TRBJ1-5	TRBD1	NA	CAWSADRGFESNQPQHF	TGTGCCTGGAGTGCCGACAGGGGGTTTGAAAGCAATCAGCCCCAGCATTTT
TRBV3-1/TRBV3-2	TRBJ1-3	NA	NA	CASRPGGGNTIYF	TGTGCCAGCAGGCCGGGAGGAGGAAACACCATATATTTT
TRBV5-1	TRBJ1-2	NA	NA	CASNLGEGLGYTF	TGCGCCAGCAACCTGGGGGAGGGTCTCGGCTACACCTTC
TRBV28	TRBJ1-1	TRBD1	NA	CASSLLVFLGGQAYTEAFF	TGTGCCAGCAGTTTATTAGTCTTTTTGGGGGGACAGGCGTACACTGAAGCTTTCTTT
TRBV25-1	TRBJ2-5	NA	NA	CASSDASRETQYF	TGTGCCAGCAGTGACGCTAGTCGAGAGACCCAGTACTTC
TRBV28	TRBJ2-5	TRBD1	NA	CASSQDRGPETQYF	TGTGCCAGCAGTCAGGACAGGGGGCCTGAGACCCAGTACTTC
TRBV24-1	TRBJ2-7	NA	NA	CATMEPRLGEQYF	TGTGCCACCATGGAACCTCGGCTCGGGGAGCAGTACTTC
TRBV27	TRBJ2-7	TRBD2	NA	CASRPLAGVREQYF	TGTGCCAGCAGACCTCTAGCGGGAGTCCGGGAGCAGTACTTC